The clone carrying this T cell receptor (beta chain) was counted at least ten times. Amplified TCR beta CDR3 regions came from RNA transcripts. The HTBI primer set was used in a first-round RT-PCR of the TCR CDR3. TCRdb re-called the multiplex PCR reads through MiXCR, storing one row per CDR3 protein. The sample contains roughly 700,000 distinct CDR3 sequences, 15% to 20% of which appear only once. This sample is drawn from a study of T cells in Graves' hyperthyroidism and ophthalmopathy. The sequenced sample consisted of blood. This TCR derives from a man aged 45-60 years with Graves' hyperthyroidism.

The CDR3 region is CASSSSGTNQETQYF. The CDR3 DNA follows: TGTGCCAGCAGCTCCTCGGGCACTAATCAAGAGACCCAGTACTTC. The V and J genes are TRBV7-9 and TRBJ2-5; the D is unclear. Germline values: CDR1 SEHNR, CDR2 FQNEAQ (reference sequence). The ends were cut back, 4 bases at V and 2 bases at J, with 14 bases in the middle. The CDR3 totals 15 residues.